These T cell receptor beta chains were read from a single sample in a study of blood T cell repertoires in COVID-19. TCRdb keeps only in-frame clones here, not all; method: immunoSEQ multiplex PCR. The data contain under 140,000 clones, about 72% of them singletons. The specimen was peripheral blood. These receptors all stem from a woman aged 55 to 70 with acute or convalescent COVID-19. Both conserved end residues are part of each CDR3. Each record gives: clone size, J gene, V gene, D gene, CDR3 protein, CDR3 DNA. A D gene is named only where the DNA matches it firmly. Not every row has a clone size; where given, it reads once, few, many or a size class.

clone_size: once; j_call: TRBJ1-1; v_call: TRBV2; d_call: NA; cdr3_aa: CASSVSGGMNTEAFF; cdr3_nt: TGTGCCAGCAGTGTCTCGGGAGGTATGAACACTGAAGCTTTCTTT
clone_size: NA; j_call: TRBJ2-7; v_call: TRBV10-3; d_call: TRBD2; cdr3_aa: CAISGLGGTSDYEQYF; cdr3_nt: TGTGCCATCAGTGGGTTAGGCGGGACTAGCGACTACGAGCAGTACTTC
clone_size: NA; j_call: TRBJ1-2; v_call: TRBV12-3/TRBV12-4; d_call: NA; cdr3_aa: CASSLQGRNGYTF; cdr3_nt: TGTGCCAGCAGTTTACAGGGGCGGAATGGCTACACCTTC
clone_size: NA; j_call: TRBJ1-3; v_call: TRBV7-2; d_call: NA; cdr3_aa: CASSLAGGAGNTIYF; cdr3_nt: TGTGCCAGCAGCTTAGCTGGCGGGGCTGGAAACACCATATATTTT
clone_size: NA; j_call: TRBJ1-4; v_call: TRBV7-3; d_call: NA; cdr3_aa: CASSLGQAYEKLFF; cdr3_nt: TGTGCCAGCAGCTTGGGCCAGGCGTATGAAAAACTGTTTTTT
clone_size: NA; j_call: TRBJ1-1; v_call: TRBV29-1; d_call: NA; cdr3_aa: CSGRGMNTEAFF; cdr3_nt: TGCAGCGGCAGGGGCATGAACACTGAAGCTTTCTTT
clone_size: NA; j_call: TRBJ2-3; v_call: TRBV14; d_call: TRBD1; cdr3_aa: CASSSWTGDYTQYF; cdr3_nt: TGTGCCAGCAGCTCCTGGACAGGGGATTATACGCAGTATTTT
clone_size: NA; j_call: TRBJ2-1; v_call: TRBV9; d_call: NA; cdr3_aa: CASSVGRGPYSYNEQFF; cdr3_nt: TGTGCCAGCAGCGTAGGCAGGGGCCCCTACTCCTACAATGAGCAGTTCTTC
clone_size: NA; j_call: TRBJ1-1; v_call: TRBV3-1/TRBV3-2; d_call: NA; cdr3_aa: CASSQEDRNTEAFF; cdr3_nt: TGTGCCAGCAGCCAAGAGGACAGGAACACTGAAGCTTTCTTT
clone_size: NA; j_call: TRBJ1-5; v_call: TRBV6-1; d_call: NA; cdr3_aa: CASSEKGGSNQPQHF; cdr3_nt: TGTGCCAGCAGTGAAAAAGGGGGATCCAATCAGCCCCAGCATTTT
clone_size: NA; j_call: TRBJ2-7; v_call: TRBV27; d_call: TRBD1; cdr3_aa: CASSPGQGLGEQYF; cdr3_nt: TGTGCCAGCAGCCCGGGACAGGGTCTGGGGGAGCAGTACTTC
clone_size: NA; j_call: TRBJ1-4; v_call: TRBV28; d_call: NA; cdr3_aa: CASRQIEKLFF; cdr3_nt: TGTGCCAGCAGGCAGATTGAAAAACTGTTTTTT
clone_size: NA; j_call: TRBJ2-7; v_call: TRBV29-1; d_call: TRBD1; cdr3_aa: CSVEDRVYEQYF; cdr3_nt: TGCAGCGTAGAAGACAGGGTCTACGAGCAGTACTTC
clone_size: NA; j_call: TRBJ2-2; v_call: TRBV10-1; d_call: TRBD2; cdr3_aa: CASIGLAVTNTGELFF; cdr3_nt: TGCGCCAGCATTGGACTAGCGGTTACGAACACCGGGGAGCTGTTTTTT
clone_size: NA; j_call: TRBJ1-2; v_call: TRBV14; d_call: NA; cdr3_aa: CASSPQGVGFGYGYTF; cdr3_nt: TGTGCCAGCAGCCCCCAAGGGGTGGGCTTTGGCTATGGCTACACCTTC
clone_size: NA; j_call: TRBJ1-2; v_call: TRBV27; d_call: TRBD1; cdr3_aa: CASRSPSRTGRWYGYTF; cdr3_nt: TGTGCCAGCAGATCCCCCTCCCGGACAGGGAGGTGGTATGGCTACACCTTC
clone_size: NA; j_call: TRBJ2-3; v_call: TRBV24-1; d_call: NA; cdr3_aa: CATMLGGGTDTQYF; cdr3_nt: TGTGCCACCATGTTGGGGGGAGGAACAGATACGCAGTATTTT
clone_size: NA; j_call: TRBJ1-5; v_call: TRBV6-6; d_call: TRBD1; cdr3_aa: CASSYGWDRGNQPQHF; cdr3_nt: TGTGCCAGCAGTTACGGGTGGGACAGGGGAAACCAGCCCCAGCATTTT
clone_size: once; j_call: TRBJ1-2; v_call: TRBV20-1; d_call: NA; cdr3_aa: CSVTGTYGYTF; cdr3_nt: TGCAGTGTCACAGGGACCTATGGCTACACCTTC
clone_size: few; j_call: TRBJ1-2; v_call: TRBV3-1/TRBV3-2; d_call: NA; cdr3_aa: CASSQGGQLLGYTF; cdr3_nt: TGTGCCAGCAGCCAAGGCGGCCAGTTGTTGGGCTACACCTTC
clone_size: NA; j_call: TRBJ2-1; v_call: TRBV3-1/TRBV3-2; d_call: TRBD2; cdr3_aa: CASSQDIAGGLQFF; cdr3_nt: TGTGCCAGCAGCCAAGATATAGCGGGGGGCTTACAGTTCTTC
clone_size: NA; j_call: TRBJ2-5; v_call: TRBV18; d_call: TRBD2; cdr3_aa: CASSPGLGRETQYF; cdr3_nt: TGTGCCAGCTCACCAGGACTAGGGAGAGAGACCCAGTACTTC
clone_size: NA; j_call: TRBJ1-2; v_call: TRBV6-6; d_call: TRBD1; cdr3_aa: CASRPRTGENGYTF; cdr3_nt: TGTGCCAGCAGACCCAGGACAGGGGAAAATGGCTACACCTTC
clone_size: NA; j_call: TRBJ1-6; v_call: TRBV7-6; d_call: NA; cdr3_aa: CASSLGIDSPLHF; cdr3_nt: TGTGCCAGCAGCTTGGGCATTGATTCACCCCTCCACTTT
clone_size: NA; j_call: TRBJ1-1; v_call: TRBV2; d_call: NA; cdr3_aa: CASSEVLNTEAFF; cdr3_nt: TGTGCCAGCAGCGAAGTCTTGAACACTGAAGCTTTCTTT
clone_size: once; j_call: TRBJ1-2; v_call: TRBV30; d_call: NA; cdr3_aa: CAWSVTAGGYTF; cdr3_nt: TGTGCCTGGAGTGTAACGGCCGGGGGCTACACCTTC
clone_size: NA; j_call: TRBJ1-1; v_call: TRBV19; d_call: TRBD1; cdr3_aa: CASRGQGGGNTEAFF; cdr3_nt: TGTGCCAGTCGGGGACAGGGGGGAGGGAACACTGAAGCTTTCTTT
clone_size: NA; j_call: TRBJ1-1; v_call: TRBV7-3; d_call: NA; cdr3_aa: CASSLTPSATMNTEAFF; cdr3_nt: TGTGCCAGCAGCTTAACACCTTCCGCGACTATGAACACTGAAGCTTTCTTT
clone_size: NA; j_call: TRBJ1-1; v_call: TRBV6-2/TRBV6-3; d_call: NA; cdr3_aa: CASSYTGRTEAFF; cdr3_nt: TGTGCCAGCAGTTACACAGGGCGGACTGAAGCTTTCTTT
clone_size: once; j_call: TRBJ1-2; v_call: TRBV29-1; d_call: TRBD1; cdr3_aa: CSGDDGTVYGYTF; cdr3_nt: TGCAGCGGAGACGATGGGACAGTATATGGCTACACCTTC
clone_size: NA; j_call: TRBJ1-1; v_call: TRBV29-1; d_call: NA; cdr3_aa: CSVEVAENTEAFF; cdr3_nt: TGCAGCGTTGAAGTGGCGGAGAACACTGAAGCTTTCTTT
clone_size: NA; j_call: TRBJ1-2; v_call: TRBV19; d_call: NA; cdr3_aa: CASSIGEPTGGYTF; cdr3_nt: TGTGCCAGTAGTATAGGGGAGCCCACGGGGGGCTACACCTTC
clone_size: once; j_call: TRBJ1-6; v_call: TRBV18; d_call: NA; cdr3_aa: CASSPGGQSSPLHF; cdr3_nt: TGTGCCAGCTCACCCGGCGGACAGTCTTCACCCCTCCACTTT
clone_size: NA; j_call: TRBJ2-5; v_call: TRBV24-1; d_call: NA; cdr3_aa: CATSDSYRGLQETQYF; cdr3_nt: TGTGCCACCAGTGATTCATACAGGGGACTCCAAGAGACCCAGTACTTC
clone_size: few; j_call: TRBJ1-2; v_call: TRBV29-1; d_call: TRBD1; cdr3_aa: CSVGTGGPYGYTF; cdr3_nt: TGCAGCGTTGGGACAGGGGGGCCCTATGGCTACACCTTC
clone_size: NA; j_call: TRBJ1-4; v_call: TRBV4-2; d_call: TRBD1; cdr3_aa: CASSPGDRANEKLFF; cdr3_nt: TGTGCCAGCAGCCCCGGGGACAGGGCTAATGAAAAACTGTTTTTT
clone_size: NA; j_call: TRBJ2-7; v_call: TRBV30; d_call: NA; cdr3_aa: CAWSVPWDKSSYEQYF; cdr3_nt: TGTGCCTGGAGTGTACCTTGGGACAAGAGCTCCTACGAGCAGTACTTC
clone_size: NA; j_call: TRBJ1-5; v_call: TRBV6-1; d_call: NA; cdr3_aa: CASSEATLNQPQHF; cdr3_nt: TGTGCCAGCAGTGAAGCGACACTTAATCAGCCCCAGCATTTT
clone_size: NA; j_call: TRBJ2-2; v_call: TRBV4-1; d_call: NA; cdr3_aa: CASSLNREADTGELFF; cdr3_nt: TGCGCCAGCAGCTTAAACAGGGAAGCCGACACCGGGGAGCTGTTTTTT
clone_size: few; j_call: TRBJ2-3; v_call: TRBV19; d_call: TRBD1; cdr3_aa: CASRSWTGGTDTQYF; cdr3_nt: TGTGCCAGTAGGTCGTGGACAGGGGGCACAGATACGCAGTATTTT
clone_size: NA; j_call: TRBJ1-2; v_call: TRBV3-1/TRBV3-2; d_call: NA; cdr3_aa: CASSQTGSGYTF; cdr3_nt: TGTGCCAGCAGCCAAACCGGGTCCGGCTACACCTTC
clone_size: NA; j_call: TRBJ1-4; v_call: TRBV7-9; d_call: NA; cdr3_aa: CASSWGAAGANEKLFF; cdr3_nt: TGTGCCAGCAGCTGGGGGGCGGCGGGAGCTAATGAAAAACTGTTTTTT
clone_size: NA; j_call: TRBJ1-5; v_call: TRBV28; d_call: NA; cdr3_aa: CASSASGYSNQPQHF; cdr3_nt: TGTGCCAGCAGCGCCTCAGGGTATAGCAATCAGCCCCAGCATTTT
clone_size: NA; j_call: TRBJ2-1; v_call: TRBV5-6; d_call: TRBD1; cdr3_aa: CASSSSRTGLKFF; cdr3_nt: TGTGCCAGCAGCTCTAGCCGGACAGGTCTGAAGTTCTTC
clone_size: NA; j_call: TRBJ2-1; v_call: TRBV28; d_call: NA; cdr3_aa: CASSPNYNEQFF; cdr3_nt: TGTGCCAGCAGTCCTAACTACAATGAGCAGTTCTTC
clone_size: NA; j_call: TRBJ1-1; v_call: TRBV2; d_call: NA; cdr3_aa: CASRTLANTEAFF; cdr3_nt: TGTGCCAGCAGGACCTTAGCGAACACTGAAGCTTTCTTT
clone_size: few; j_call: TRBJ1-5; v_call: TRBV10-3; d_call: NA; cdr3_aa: CAISESLGDQPQHF; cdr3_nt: TGTGCCATCAGTGAGTCTCTAGGAGATCAGCCCCAGCATTTT
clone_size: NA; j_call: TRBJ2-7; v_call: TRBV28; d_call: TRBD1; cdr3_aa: CASRDRGNYEQYF; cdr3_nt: TGTGCCTCCCGGGACAGGGGTAACTACGAGCAGTACTTC
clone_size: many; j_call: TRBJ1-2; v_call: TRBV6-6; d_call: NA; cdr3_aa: CASRSGGAGAFYGYTF; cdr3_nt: TGTGCCAGCAGATCCGGGGGGGCAGGAGCCTTCTATGGCTACACCTTC
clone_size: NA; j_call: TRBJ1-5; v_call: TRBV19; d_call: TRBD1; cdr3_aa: CASSQGDRVRGQPQHF; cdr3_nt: TGTGCCAGTAGTCAGGGGGACAGGGTTCGTGGTCAGCCCCAGCATTTT
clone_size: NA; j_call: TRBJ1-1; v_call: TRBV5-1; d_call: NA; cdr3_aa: CASSLVTGITEAFF; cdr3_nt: TGCGCCAGCAGCCTGGTCACAGGGATTACTGAAGCTTTCTTT
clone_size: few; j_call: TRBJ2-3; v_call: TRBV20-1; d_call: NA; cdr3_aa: CSAPVQAQYF; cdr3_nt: TGCAGTGCTCCGGTACAGGCGCAGTATTTT
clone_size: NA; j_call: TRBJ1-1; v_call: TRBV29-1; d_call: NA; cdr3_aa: CSVGGLLNTEAFF; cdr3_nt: TGCAGCGTTGGCGGACTTTTGAACACTGAAGCTTTCTTT